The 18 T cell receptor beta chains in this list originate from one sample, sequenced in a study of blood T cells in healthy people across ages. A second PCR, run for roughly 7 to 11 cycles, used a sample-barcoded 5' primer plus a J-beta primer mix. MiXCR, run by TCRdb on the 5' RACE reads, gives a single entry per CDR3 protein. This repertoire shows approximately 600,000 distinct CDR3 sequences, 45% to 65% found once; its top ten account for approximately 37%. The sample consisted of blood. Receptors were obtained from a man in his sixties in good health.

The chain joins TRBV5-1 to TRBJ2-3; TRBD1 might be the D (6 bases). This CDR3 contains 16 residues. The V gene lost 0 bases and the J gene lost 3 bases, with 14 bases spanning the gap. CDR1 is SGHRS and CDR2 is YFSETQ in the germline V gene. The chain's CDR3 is CASSLVPGDGTDTQYF. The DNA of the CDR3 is TGCGCCAGCAGCTTGGTGCCAGGGGATGGGACAGATACGCAGTATTTT.

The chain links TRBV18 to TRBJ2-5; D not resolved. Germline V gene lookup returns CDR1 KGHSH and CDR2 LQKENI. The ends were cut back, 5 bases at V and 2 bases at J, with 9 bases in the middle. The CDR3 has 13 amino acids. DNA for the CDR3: TGTGCCAGCTCAAAGGGTGGGCAAGAGACCCAGTACTTC. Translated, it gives CASSKGGQETQYF.

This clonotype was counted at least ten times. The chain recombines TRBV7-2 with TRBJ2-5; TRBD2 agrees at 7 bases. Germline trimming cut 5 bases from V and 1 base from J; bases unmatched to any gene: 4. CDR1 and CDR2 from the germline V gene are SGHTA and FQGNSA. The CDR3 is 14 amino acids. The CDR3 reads CASSPSGVQETQYF. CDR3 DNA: TGTGCCAGCAGCCCGAGCGGGGTCCAAGAGACCCAGTACTTC.

The CDR3 reads CASRATVVEAFF. The CDR3 nucleotides read TGTGCCAGCCGGGCGACAGTGGTTGAAGCTTTCTTT. The chain joins TRBV12-3 or TRBV12-4 to TRBJ1-1; D possibly corresponds to TRBD1 (5 bases). CDR3 length: 12 residues. Deletions cut 8 bases from V and 7 bases from J, with 14 bases between.

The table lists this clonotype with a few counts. The CDR3 DNA sequence: TGCGCCAGCAGTGAAGGGTTGAACACTGAAGCTTTCTTT. This sequence encodes CASSEGLNTEAFF. The chain combines TRBV10-1 with TRBJ1-1, with D unresolved. The germline V and J ends were trimmed by 3 bases and 0 bases, with 5 bases remaining between them. This CDR3 has 13 residues. Germline CDR1 and CDR2: WNHNN and SYGVQD (reference sequence).

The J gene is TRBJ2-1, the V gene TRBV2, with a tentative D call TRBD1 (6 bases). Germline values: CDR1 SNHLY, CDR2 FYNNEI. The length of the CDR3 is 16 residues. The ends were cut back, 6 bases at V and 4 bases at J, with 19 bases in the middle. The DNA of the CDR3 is TGTGCCAGCAGCCTAAGGGTGGACAGTCGGTACAATGAGCAGTTCTTC. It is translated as CASSLRVDSRYNEQFF.

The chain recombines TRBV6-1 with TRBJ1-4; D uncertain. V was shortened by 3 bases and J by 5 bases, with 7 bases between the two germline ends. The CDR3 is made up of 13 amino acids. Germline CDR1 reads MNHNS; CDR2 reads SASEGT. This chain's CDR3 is CASSELGNEKLFF. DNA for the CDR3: TGTGCCAGCAGTGAGCTGGGGAATGAAAAACTGTTTTTT.

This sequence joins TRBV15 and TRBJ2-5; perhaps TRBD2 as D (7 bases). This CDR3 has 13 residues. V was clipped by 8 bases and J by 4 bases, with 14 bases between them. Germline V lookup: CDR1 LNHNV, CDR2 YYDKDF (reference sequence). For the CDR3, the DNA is TGTGCCACCCGCCGGGGGGCCATAGAGACCCAGTACTTC. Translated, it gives CATRRGAIETQYF.

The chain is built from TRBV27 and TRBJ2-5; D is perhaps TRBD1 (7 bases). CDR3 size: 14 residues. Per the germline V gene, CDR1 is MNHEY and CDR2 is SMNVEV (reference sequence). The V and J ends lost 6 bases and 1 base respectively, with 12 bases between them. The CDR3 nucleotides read TGTGCCAGCAGGGCAGGGGGGTTCCAAGAGACCCAGTACTTC. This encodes CASRAGGFQETQYF.

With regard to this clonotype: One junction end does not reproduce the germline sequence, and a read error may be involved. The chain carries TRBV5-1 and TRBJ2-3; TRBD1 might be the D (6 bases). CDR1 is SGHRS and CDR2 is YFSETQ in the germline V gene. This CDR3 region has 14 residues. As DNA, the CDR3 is TGCGCTAGCAGTTTAGGGGACACCCTAGATACGCAGTATTTT. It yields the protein CASSLGDTLDTQYF.

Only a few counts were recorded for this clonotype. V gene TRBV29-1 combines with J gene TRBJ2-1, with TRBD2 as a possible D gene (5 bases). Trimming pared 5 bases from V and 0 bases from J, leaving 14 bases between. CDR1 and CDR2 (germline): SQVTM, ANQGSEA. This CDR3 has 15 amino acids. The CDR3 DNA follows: TGCAGCGTTCTTGGACTTTCCTTCTCCTACAATGAGCAGTTCTTC. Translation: CSVLGLSFSYNEQFF.

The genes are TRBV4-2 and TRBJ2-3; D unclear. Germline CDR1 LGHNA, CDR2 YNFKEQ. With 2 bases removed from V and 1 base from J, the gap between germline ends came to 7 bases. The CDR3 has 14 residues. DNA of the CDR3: TGTGCCAGCAGCCAACCTGAGCGCACAGATACGCAGTATTTT. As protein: CASSQPERTDTQYF.

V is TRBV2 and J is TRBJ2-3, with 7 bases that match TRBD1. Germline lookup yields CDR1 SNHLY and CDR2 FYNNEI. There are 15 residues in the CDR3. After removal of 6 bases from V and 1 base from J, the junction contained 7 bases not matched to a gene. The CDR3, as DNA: TGTGCCAGCAGCCATTGGACAGGACGCACAGATACGCAGTATTTT. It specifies CASSHWTGRTDTQYF. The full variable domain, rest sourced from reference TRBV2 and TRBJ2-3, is EPEVTQTPSHQVTQMGQEVILRCVPISNHLYFYWYRQILGQKVEFLVSFYNNEISEKSEIFDDQFSVERPDGSNFTLKIRSTKLEDSAMYFCASSHWTGRTDTQYFGPGTRLTVL.

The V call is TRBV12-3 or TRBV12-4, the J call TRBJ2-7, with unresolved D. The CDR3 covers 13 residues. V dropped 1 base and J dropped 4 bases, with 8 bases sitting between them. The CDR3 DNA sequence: TGTGCCAGCAGTTTAGGGTTTTTTTACGAGCAGTACTTC. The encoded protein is CASSLGFFYEQYF.

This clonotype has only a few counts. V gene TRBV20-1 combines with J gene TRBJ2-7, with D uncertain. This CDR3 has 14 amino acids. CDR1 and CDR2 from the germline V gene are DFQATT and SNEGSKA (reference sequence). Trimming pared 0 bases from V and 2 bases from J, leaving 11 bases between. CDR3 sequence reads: CSARDFGQPYEQYF. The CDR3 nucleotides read TGCAGTGCTAGAGATTTTGGGCAGCCCTACGAGCAGTACTTC.

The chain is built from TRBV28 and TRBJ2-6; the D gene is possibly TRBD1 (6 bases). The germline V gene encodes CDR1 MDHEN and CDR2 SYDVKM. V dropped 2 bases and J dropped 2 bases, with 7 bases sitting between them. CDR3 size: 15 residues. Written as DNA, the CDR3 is TGTGCCAGCAGTTTAGGGGACACTGGGGCCAACGTCCTGACTTTC. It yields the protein CASSLGDTGANVLTF.

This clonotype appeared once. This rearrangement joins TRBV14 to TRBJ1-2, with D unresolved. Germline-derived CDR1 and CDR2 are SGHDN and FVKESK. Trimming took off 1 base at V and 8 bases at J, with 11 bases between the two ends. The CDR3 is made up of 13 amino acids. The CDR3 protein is CASSQVGGCGYTF. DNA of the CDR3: TGTGCCAGCAGCCAAGTAGGAGGGTGCGGCTACACCTTC.

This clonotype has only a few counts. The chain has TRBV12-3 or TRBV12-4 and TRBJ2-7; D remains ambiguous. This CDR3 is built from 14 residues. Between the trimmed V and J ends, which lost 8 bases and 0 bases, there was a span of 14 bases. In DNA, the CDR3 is TGTGCCAGCCGCCAATCGGGCCACTCCTACGAGCAGTACTTC. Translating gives CASRQSGHSYEQYF.